The 9 T cell receptor beta chains below were found in one sample sequenced in a study of blood T cell repertoires in COVID-19. Clones were sequenced by immunoSEQ multiplex PCR, and TCRdb holds only the in-frame ones, with some missing. Here the sample spans fewer than 350,000 clones, around nine tenths being singletons. The sequenced sample was PBMCs or T cells enriched from blood (not recorded which). The receptors were sampled from a man in his sixties who had recovered from COVID-19.

This chain uses TRBV19 with TRBJ2-1; possible D gene TRBD2, 5 bases. Per germline, CDR1 LNHDA and CDR2 SQIVND (reference sequence). The CDR3 extends over 13 amino acids. Trimming took off 5 bases at V and 6 bases at J, with 11 bases between the two ends. DNA for the CDR3: TGTGCCAGTAGTCTTACCCGGGGCAATGAGCAGTTCTTC. Translated: CASSLTRGNEQFF. The whole variable domain, filled in from reference TRBV19 and TRBJ2-1, reads DGGITQSPKYLFRKEGQNVTLSCEQNLNHDAMYWYRQDPGQGLRLIYYSQIVNDFQKGDIAEGYSVSREKKESFPLTVTSAQKNPTAFYLCASSLTRGNEQFFGPGTRLTVL.

This rearrangement joins TRBV3-1 (or the pseudogene TRBV3-2) to TRBJ2-7; 12 bases fit TRBD2. The germline V gene encodes CDR1 LGHDT and CDR2 YNNKEL (reference sequence). V shed 4 bases, J shed 5 bases, and the junction held 3 bases outside the gene matches. The CDR3 has 14 amino acids. CDR3 loop: CASSPRLAGDEQYF. CDR3 nucleotides: TGTGCCAGCAGCCCCAGACTAGCGGGAGACGAGCAGTACTTC.

This sequence joins TRBV5-4 and TRBJ1-1; perhaps TRBD1 as D (5 bases). Trimming removed 4 bases from V and 4 bases from J, with 17 bases in between. The CDR3 covers 15 residues. Germline CDR1 SGHNT, CDR2 YYREEE (reference sequence). The CDR3 coding sequence is TGTGCCAGCAGCCCCCCAAGGGGATGGGGCACTGAAGCTTTCTTT. As protein: CASSPPRGWGTEAFF.

The V gene is TRBV9, the J gene TRBJ2-2; TRBD2 agrees at 9 bases. This CDR3 is built from 18 residues. Trimming cost V 4 bases and J 0 bases; bases outside gene matches: 10. Germline V gives CDR1 SGDLS, CDR2 YYNGEE. CDR3 DNA sequence: TGTGCCAGCAGCTTTTGGACTAGCGCGTACACGAACACCGGGGAGCTGTTTTTT. Encoded protein: CASSFWTSAYTNTGELFF.

This chain links TRBV14 with TRBJ2-2; 11 bases are a match to TRBD1. The germline V gene has CDR1 SGHDN and CDR2 FVKESK. Unmatched junction bases numbered 9, after V lost 0 bases and J lost 3 bases. This CDR3 has 19 residues. CDR3 DNA: TGTGCCAGCAGCCAAGATCCCCGGGACAGGGGGGCGGACACCGGGGAGCTGTTTTTT. This codes for CASSQDPRDRGADTGELFF.

The gene calls are TRBV7-8 and TRBJ2-1; 10 bases map to TRBD2. V trimming: 1 base; J trimming: 2 bases; junction bases outside the gene matches: 8. CDR3 size: 18 residues. Germline values: CDR1 SGHVS, CDR2 FQNEAQ. Written as DNA, the CDR3 is TGTGCCAGCAGCTTAGGGTATCTAGCGGGGGAGACCTACAATGAGCAGTTCTTC. Translated: CASSLGYLAGETYNEQFF.

The rearrangement links TRBV3-1 (or the pseudogene TRBV3-2) to TRBJ2-5; D is perhaps TRBD1 (5 bases). This CDR3 has 15 amino acids. CDR1 is LGHDT, CDR2 YNNKEL, per germline (reference sequence). The V gene lost 3 bases and the J gene lost 2 bases, with 13 bases spanning the gap. The CDR3 coding sequence is TGTGCCAGCAGCCACCCCGTGACAGCACAAGAGACCCAGTACTTC. The encoded protein is CASSHPVTAQETQYF.

The chain recombines TRBV6-5 with TRBJ2-1; D not certain. From germline, CDR1 is MNHEY and CDR2 SVGAGI. Trimming removed 7 bases at V and 5 bases at J, with 9 bases between. The CDR3 covers 12 residues. This chain's CDR3 is CASKSVHNEQFF. DNA of the CDR3: TGTGCCAGCAAGTCAGTGCACAATGAGCAGTTCTTC.

This chain connects TRBV6-5 to TRBJ2-3; 7 bases fit TRBD1. Trimming at V came to 5 bases and at J to 3 bases, leaving 2 bases not matched to a gene. Germline V CDR1 and CDR2: MNHEY, SVGAGI. The CDR3 covers 13 residues. CDR3: CASSHRGTDTQYF. In DNA form, the CDR3 reads TGTGCCAGCAGTCACAGGGGTACAGATACGCAGTATTTT.